This T cell receptor beta chain stems from a study of T-cell reconstitution after alpha-beta-depleted transplantation in children (dated by TCRdb to the mid-2010s). For the wider study: Using TCR repertoire profiling, the study quantitatively followed how T-cell immune reconstitution unfolded in children after TCRalphabeta/CD19-depleted allogeneic hematopoietic cell transplantation.

In its sample, this clonotype was seen a few times. Its target antigen remains unknown. One base away there is no much larger clone; base qualities are not given. Summary of the overall study and its limitations: The high TCRbeta diversity at day 60 in some patients was ascribed to recipient T cells and intrathymic progenitors that had survived conditioning. Over the following months the frequencies of hyperexpanded clones went down, and after one year T-cell counts and TCRbeta diversity were mostly credited to newly produced T cells. About two months after transplant, the apparently early recovery of alphabetaT-cell counts reportedly depended on just several hundred clones that had expanded rapidly and came from non-depleted graft cells.

CDR1 and CDR2 are read off the germline V gene as SGHTA and FQGTGA. From cysteine to phenylalanine, the CDR3 is 13 amino acids long. The kept DNA is CDR3 alone, 39 bases in frame from the first base. V loses 2 bases of germline sequence and J loses 10 bases, and the interval between the two ends is 12 bases. The sample's treatment or condition label, in plain terms: allogeneic hematopoietic cell transplantation with graft depleted of TCRalphabeta T cells and CD19 B cells. Transplant recipients were children who received TCRalphabeta/CD19-depleted allogeneic hematopoietic cell grafts. Receptor libraries were prepared by PCR. These reads were obtained on an Illumina HiSeq 2500. To normalize quantification of the TCRbeta repertoire, the TCR libraries were built with molecular barcoding that relied on unique molecular identifiers. TCRdb passed the public sequencing reads through fastp at Q25 and MiXCR, retaining productive beta sequences. Each CDR3 protein gets just one entry, which takes the most common genes and DNA from the rows behind it. For this sample there are about 980,000 distinct CDR3 sequences; less than 30% appear just once. The top ten clones comprise 25% to 35% of the sample.

Sample: PBMCs, mostly from graft donor cells, taken 360 days after TCRalphabeta/CD19-depleted stem cell transplant. The TCR sequence derives from a boy less than two years old who had a stem cell transplant for SCID, so the T cells may come from the graft donor. The sequence is built from TRBV7-3 and TRBJ1-5, with the D segment identity uncertain. At the DNA level, the sequence is TGTGCCAGCAGCTTAGGCCCCGGGGATCCCCAGCATTTT. This translates into CASSLGPGDPQHF.